One sample yielded the 27 T cell receptor beta chains listed below, sequenced in a study of T-cell reconstitution after alpha-beta-depleted transplantation in children. The TCRbeta library incorporated unique molecular identifiers. TCRdb independently ran MiXCR on the PCR reads; one entry per CDR3 protein. The sample carries about 500,000 distinct CDR3 sequences, around a third recorded once. The sequencing here drew on PBMCs from the stem cell graft donor, taken from the stem cell graft. Source of these receptors: a human donor who donated a stem cell graft to a child with aplastic anemia.

The chain couples TRBV20-1 to TRBJ1-5; the D is unclear. Germline loops: CDR1 DFQATT, CDR2 SNEGSKA (reference sequence). Deletions cut 6 bases from V and 8 bases from J, with 17 bases between. The CDR3 totals 13 residues. Here the CDR3 DNA reads TGCAGTGCGGTTGGACGTCCAGGCGAGCCCCAGCATTTT. Protein product: CSAVGRPGEPQHF.

This rearrangement joins TRBV24-1 to TRBJ2-1; 16 bases are shared with TRBD2. The CDR3 has 19 residues. The V gene end was trimmed by 4 bases and the J gene end by 7 bases; junction bases not matched to a gene: 12. CDR1 and CDR2 (germline): KGHDR, SFDVKD. The CDR3 loop is CATSEAGTSGRALGNEQFF. CDR3 DNA: TGTGCCACCAGTGAAGCCGGGACTAGCGGGAGGGCCTTGGGTAATGAGCAGTTCTTC.

This clonotype showed up just a few times. The chain links TRBV7-2 to TRBJ2-1, with 10 bases lining up with TRBD2. Germline V CDR1 and CDR2: SGHTA, FQGNSA. This CDR3 has 15 residues. V dropped 1 base and J dropped 7; count of bases not matched to a gene: 4. The CDR3 sequence: CASSLVAGGTNEQFF. As DNA, the CDR3 is TGTGCCAGCAGCTTAGTAGCGGGAGGTACTAATGAGCAGTTCTTC.

CDR3 sequence (DNA): TGTGCCAGCAGTTACTCGACAGGGGTCTCCTACAATGAGCAGTTCTTC. Protein sequence: CASSYSTGVSYNEQFF. The gene calls are TRBV6-5 and TRBJ2-1; 8 bases match TRBD1. CDR1 is MNHEY, CDR2 SVGAGI, per germline. The CDR3 runs 16 residues. V was pared by 0 bases and J by 0 bases, with 1 base of the junction left unmatched.

The chain couples TRBV29-1 to TRBJ1-1; a possible D gene is TRBD1 (5 bases). This CDR3 is 13 amino acids long. Germline V gene lookup returns CDR1 SQVTM and CDR2 ANQGSEA. Trimming stripped 3 bases from V and 1 base from J, with 9 bases between. CDR3 in DNA: TGCAGCGTTGATCGGCAGGGGAACACTGAAGCTTTCTTT. Protein sequence: CSVDRQGNTEAFF.

The chain employs TRBV27 and TRBJ2-1, with 9 bases fitting TRBD2. CDR1 and CDR2 (germline): MNHEY, SMNVEV (reference sequence). The CDR3 has 15 amino acids. V lost 10 bases to trimming and J lost 8 bases; unmatched junction nucleotides: 15. The CDR3 is CATNSLSGRWYEQFF. Written as DNA, the CDR3 is TGTGCCACAAACTCCTTGAGCGGGAGGTGGTATGAGCAGTTCTTC.

This clonotype appeared a few times. The chain links TRBV29-1 to TRBJ2-7; perhaps D is TRBD1 or TRBD2 (5 bases each). Germline V gene data show CDR1 as SQVTM and CDR2 as ANQGSEA. The CDR3 sequence is 11 residues long. Trimming cost V 8 bases and J 7 bases, with 15 bases left between them. The CDR3, as DNA: TGCAGCCGGGGACGGGGCCGGGAGCAGTACTTC. Amino acids: CSRGRGREQYF.

In its sample, this clonotype was seen a few times. This chain uses TRBV12-3 or TRBV12-4 with TRBJ1-1, with 10 bases fitting TRBD1. With V trimmed by 6 bases and J by 8 bases, 12 bases remained unmatched. This CDR3 comprises 15 residues. Here the CDR3 reads CASSKTGGRPNEAFF. CDR3 in DNA: TGTGCCAGCAGCAAGACAGGGGGCCGACCAAACGAAGCTTTCTTT.

The CDR3 coding sequence is TGCAGCGTTGGGGCTGAGCAGTTCTTC. This gives the protein CSVGAEQFF. J is TRBJ2-1 and V is TRBV29-1, with D unclear. The V gene lost 4 bases and the J gene lost 9 bases, with 4 bases spanning the gap. Germline V gene lookup returns CDR1 SQVTM and CDR2 ANQGSEA. The CDR3 runs to 9 residues.

This clonotype was seen ten or more times. This sequence joins TRBV12-3 or TRBV12-4 and TRBJ1-5; the D gene is possibly TRBD1 (6 bases). This CDR3 spans 14 amino acids. The ends were cut back, 6 bases at V and 2 bases at J, with 11 bases in the middle. Here the CDR3 reads CASSLSGGNQPQHF. As DNA, the CDR3 is TGTGCCAGCAGCTTATCAGGGGGCAATCAGCCCCAGCATTTT.

This chain joins TRBV15 and TRBJ2-1, with 7 bases lining up with TRBD2. This CDR3 region has 17 residues. Germline V gene sequence: CDR1 LNHNV, CDR2 YYDKDF (reference sequence). After removal of 3 bases from V and 0 bases from J, the junction contained 8 bases not matched to a gene. This CDR3 is CATSSRLAVSSYNEQFF. CDR3 DNA sequence: TGTGCCACCAGCAGTCGTCTAGCGGTAAGCTCCTACAATGAGCAGTTCTTC. Looking up the rest from reference TRBV15 and TRBJ2-1 gives the full variable domain: DAMVIQNPRYQVTQFGKPVTLSCSQTLNHNVMYWYQQKSSQAPKLLFHYYDKDFNNEADTPDNFQSRRPNTSFCFLDIRSPGLGDTAMYLCATSSRLAVSSYNEQFFGPGTRLTVL.

Only a few counts were recorded for this clonotype. The chain recombines TRBV20-1 with TRBJ2-7, with 7 bases identical to TRBD1. The CDR3 spans 14 residues. Germline-derived CDR1 and CDR2 are DFQATT and SNEGSKA (reference sequence). After removal of 0 bases from V and 4 bases from J, the junction contained 6 bases not matched to a gene. This chain's CDR3 is CSARDPNRGYEQYF. In DNA, the CDR3 is TGCAGTGCTAGAGATCCGAACAGGGGATACGAGCAGTACTTC.

This clonotype was picked up a small number of times. The V gene is TRBV6-5, the J gene TRBJ2-3, with 7 bases fitting TRBD1. Germline V gene sequence: CDR1 MNHEY, CDR2 SVGAGI. This CDR3 has 19 amino acids. J was trimmed by 0 bases and V by 2 bases; bases with no gene match: 14. CDR3 in DNA: TGTGCCAGCAGTTACCGACAACCTAACCGGGACAGAAGCACAGATACGCAGTATTTT. It encodes CASSYRQPNRDRSTDTQYF.

This chain joins TRBV20-1 and TRBJ2-1; TRBD2 matches 9 bases. The trim removed 6 bases at V and 9 bases at J, leaving 18 bases unmatched. The CDR3 totals 16 residues. CDR1 is DFQATT, CDR2 SNEGSKA, per germline (reference sequence). Here the CDR3 reads CSAHLFSSGKSTEQFF. CDR3 DNA: TGCAGTGCCCACCTATTTTCTAGCGGGAAGTCTACTGAGCAGTTCTTC.

This clonotype was detected only a few times. The chain is built from TRBV4-3 and TRBJ1-2; maybe TRBD1 (6 bases). Per germline, CDR1 LGHNA and CDR2 YSLEER. CDR3 length: 15 residues. Trimming left V 3 bases short and J 1 base short, with 12 bases between. CDR3 nucleotide sequence: TGCGCCAGCAGCCAGGGACAACAGGGTAACTATGGCTACACCTTC. Its protein product is CASSQGQQGNYGYTF.

This clonotype was seen at least ten times. This chain uses TRBV7-2 with TRBJ2-1; D unclear. V shed 1 base and J shed 12 bases, with 4 bases lying between them. The CDR3 extends over 10 amino acids. Germline V CDR1 and CDR2: SGHTA, FQGNSA. CDR3 in DNA: TGTGCCAGCAGCTTAGATCGGCAGTTCTTC. Translation gives CASSLDRQFF.

The V gene is TRBV12-3 or TRBV12-4, the J gene TRBJ1-1; 7 positions match TRBD1. There are 14 residues in the CDR3. J lost 5 bases, V lost 5 bases, and 8 bases had no gene match. As DNA, the CDR3 is TGTGCCAGCAGTCCACTGACAGGGATGACTGAAGCTTTCTTT. It codes for CASSPLTGMTEAFF.

V usage is TRBV5-1 and J usage is TRBJ1-1, with 7 bases matching TRBD1. Trimming cost V 2 bases and J 1 base; bases outside gene matches: 8. Germline V gene sequence: CDR1 SGHRS, CDR2 YFSETQ. The CDR3 covers 16 residues. CDR3 DNA: TGCGCCAGCAGCTTTACAGGGGCCGCGTCGAACACTGAAGCTTTCTTT. Its protein is CASSFTGAASNTEAFF. The complete variable domain, with remaining parts taken from reference TRBV5-1 and TRBJ1-1, reads KAGVTQTPRYLIKTRGQQVTLSCSPISGHRSVSWYQQTPGQGLQFLFEYFSETQRNKGNFPGRFSGRQFSNSRSEMNVSTLELGDSALYLCASSFTGAASNTEAFFGQGTRLTVV.

The chain recombines TRBV6-2 or TRBV6-3 with TRBJ2-3; a weak D match, TRBD2 (6 bases). From germline, CDR1 is MNHEY and CDR2 SVGEGT. Trimming pared 4 bases from V and 2 bases from J, leaving 16 bases between. The CDR3 is 16 residues long. CDR3 region: CASSWRGRTSTDTQYF. CDR3 nucleotides: TGTGCCAGCAGTTGGCGGGGCCGGACCTCCACAGATACGCAGTATTTT.

The rearrangement uses TRBV7-2 and TRBJ2-1; D is ambiguous. The germline CDR1 and CDR2 sequences are SGHTA and FQGNSA. The CDR3 consists of 15 residues. Trimming stripped 1 base from V and 6 bases from J, with 13 bases between. The CDR3 loop reads CASSLDSHASNEQFF. CDR3 DNA sequence: TGTGCCAGCAGCTTAGATAGCCACGCAAGCAATGAGCAGTTCTTC.

This chain connects TRBV18 to TRBJ2-5; 10 nucleotides line up with TRBD1. The CDR3 contains 14 residues. Per the germline V gene, CDR1 is KGHSH and CDR2 is LQKENI. Trimming at V came to 3 bases and at J to 5 bases, leaving 3 bases not matched to a gene. DNA for the CDR3: TGTGCCAGCTCACCGGGACAGGGGACCGAGACCCAGTACTTC. Its translation is CASSPGQGTETQYF.

The chain couples TRBV7-9 to TRBJ2-1, with D tentatively TRBD2 (5 bases). The V and J ends lost 3 bases and 8 bases respectively, with 14 bases between them. The CDR3 has 14 residues. The germline gives CDR1 SEHNR, CDR2 FQNEAQ (reference sequence). The CDR3 spells CASSLNSPDYEQFF. The CDR3 DNA reads as TGTGCCAGCAGCTTGAACAGCCCGGACTATGAGCAGTTCTTC.

The rearrangement links TRBV6-1 to TRBJ1-2; D is uncertain. This CDR3 region has 14 residues. The germline V gene encodes CDR1 MNHNS and CDR2 SASEGT. With 2 bases removed from V and 4 bases from J, the gap between germline ends came to 11 bases. The chain's CDR3 is CASSESTAVYGYTF. In DNA, the CDR3 is TGTGCCAGCAGTGAATCCACGGCCGTCTATGGCTACACCTTC.

This clonotype was detected only a few times. The chain is built from TRBV20-1 and TRBJ1-5; D possibly corresponds to TRBD1 (6 bases). V was trimmed by 1 base and J by 6 bases, leaving 19 bases between them. CDR1 DFQATT and CDR2 SNEGSKA come from the germline V gene (reference sequence). This CDR3 comprises 16 residues. This chain's CDR3 is CSARALAGELFQPQHF. CDR3 DNA: TGCAGTGCTAGAGCGTTGGCAGGGGAACTTTTTCAGCCCCAGCATTTT.

This clonotype has a handful of counts. The chain recombines TRBV10-2 with TRBJ2-1, with 8 positions matching TRBD1. Germline assignment: CDR1 WSHSY and CDR2 SAAADI. This CDR3 spans 20 amino acids. Germline trimming cut 2 bases from V and 3 bases from J; bases unmatched to any gene: 18. In DNA, the CDR3 is TGCGCCAGCAGTGAGGATAGGGGACAGGCAGCAATATTTCTCTACAATGAGCAGTTCTTC. Translation gives CASSEDRGQAAIFLYNEQFF.

The chain uses TRBV6-2 or TRBV6-3 and TRBJ2-1; 14 bases are shared with TRBD2. V shed 4 bases, J shed 3 bases, and the junction held 14 bases outside the gene matches. From germline, CDR1 is MNHEY and CDR2 SVGEGT. The CDR3 extends over 20 amino acids. The CDR3, as DNA: TGTGCCAGCAGTTTCACGATGGGACTAGCGGGAGAGCTAGTCTACAATGAGCAGTTCTTC. This encodes CASSFTMGLAGELVYNEQFF.

This clonotype was seen a few times. This chain connects TRBV5-1 to TRBJ1-1; D possibly corresponds to TRBD1 (5 bases). V lost 2 bases to trimming and J lost 1 base, with 9 bases between them. Germline-derived CDR1 and CDR2 are SGHRS and YFSETQ. This CDR3 is built from 14 residues. The CDR3 DNA reads as TGCGCCAGCAGCTTTTCGACAGCGAACACTGAAGCTTTCTTT. This codes for CASSFSTANTEAFF.